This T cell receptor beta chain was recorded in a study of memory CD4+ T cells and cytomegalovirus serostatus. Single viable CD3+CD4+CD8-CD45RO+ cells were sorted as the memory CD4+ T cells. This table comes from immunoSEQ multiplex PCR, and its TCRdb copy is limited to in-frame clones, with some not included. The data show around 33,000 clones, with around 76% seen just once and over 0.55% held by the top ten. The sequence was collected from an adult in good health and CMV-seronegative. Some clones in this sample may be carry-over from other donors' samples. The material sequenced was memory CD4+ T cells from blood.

CDR3: CASSEGQGAGGELFF. As DNA, the CDR3 is TGCGCCAGCAGTGAGGGACAGGGGGCCGGCGGGGAGCTGTTTTTT. The chain carries TRBV10-2 and TRBJ2-2; 11 positions agree with TRBD1. This CDR3 region has 15 residues. The germline CDR1 and CDR2 sequences are WSHSY and SAAADI. J was trimmed by 7 bases and V by 2 bases; bases with no gene match: 3.